Sequencing of this T cell receptor beta chain was carried out in a study of blood T cell repertoires in COVID-19. Authors' methods: Reference gene primer amplification gave estimated nucleated cell counts. Only in-frame clones appear in the TCRdb table, and some are missing; sequencing was by immunoSEQ multiplex PCR. The V and J calls and clone size are taken from that table; D and trimming were inferred from the DNA. The repertoire consists of hundreds of thousands of clones, with about 89% occurring once and the leading ten covering roughly 4%. Germline assignment: CDR1 LGHNA and CDR2 YNFKEQ. V was clipped by 2 bases and J by 7 bases, with 14 bases between them. The CDR3 sequence is 14 residues long.

The receptor's source is a woman aged 25 to 39 with acute or convalescent COVID-19. The sequenced material came from peripheral blood. V and J are TRBV4-2 and TRBJ1-1, with a tentative D call TRBD1 (6 bases). CDR3 loop: CASSQPVEGGEAFF. The DNA for the CDR3 is TGTGCCAGCAGCCAACCTGTGGAAGGGGGTGAAGCTTTCTTT.